These 9 T cell receptor beta chains share one sample of origin, sequenced in a study of shared clonotypes between healthy human individuals. The table came from immunoSEQ multiplex PCR; TCRdb's copy has only in-frame clones and leaves some out. The table includes a few million clones, more than 90% detected once. Input material: naive CD4+ T cells sorted from blood. The subset is: CD45RA+ positively selected. The source is a man between 18 and 35 years old in good health.

This clone has only a few counts. The chain uses TRBV30 and TRBJ1-5; 7 bases match TRBD1. Germline assignment: CDR1 GTSNPN and CDR2 SVGIG (reference sequence). V gave up 0 bases and J gave up 7 bases; unmatched junction bases: 6. This CDR3 is built from 14 residues. CDR3 nucleotides: TGTGCCTGGAGTGTCTCAGGGGGTGGACAGCCCCAGCATTTT. This encodes CAWSVSGGGQPQHF.

The chain carries TRBV5-6 and TRBJ2-7, with 8 nucleotides matching TRBD1. The germline gives CDR1 SGHDT, CDR2 YYEEEE. The ends lost 4 bases at V and 1 base at J; junction bases unmatched: 10. The CDR3 is 16 amino acids. The CDR3 reads CASSSHRGRSSYEQYF. CDR3 nucleotides: TGTGCCAGCAGCAGTCACAGGGGGAGGTCTTCCTACGAGCAGTACTTC.

The chain carries TRBV28 and TRBJ1-5; 7 bases are shared with TRBD1. J gave up 3 bases and V 5 bases, and 10 bases lay outside the gene matches. CDR1 is MDHEN, CDR2 SYDVKM, per germline. The CDR3 is made up of 16 amino acids. Here the CDR3 DNA reads TGTGCCAGCAGTCTAGCGGACAGGAGTATCAATCAGCCCCAGCATTTT. It translates to CASSLADRSINQPQHF.

The chain recombines TRBV18 with TRBJ2-3; D possibly corresponds to TRBD1 (5 bases). The V and J ends lost 3 bases and 4 bases respectively, with 11 bases between them. Per the germline V gene, CDR1 is KGHSH and CDR2 is LQKENI. This CDR3 is 14 amino acids long. The CDR3 DNA is TGTGCCAGCTCACCCATGATAGGGGCAGATACGCAGTATTTT. Translating gives CASSPMIGADTQYF.

In DNA, the CDR3 is TGTGCCAGCAGTGATGGCTCCTATAATTCACCCCTCCACTTT. Its protein product is CASSDGSYNSPLHF. V is TRBV25-1 and J is TRBJ1-6; D uncertain. V lost 3 bases and J 0 bases, leaving 3 bases between the germline ends. This CDR3 is 14 amino acids long. CDR1 and CDR2 from the germline V gene are MGHDK and SYGVNS.

The chain joins TRBV5-1 to TRBJ2-7; the D is unclear. The CDR3 extends over 13 amino acids. With 0 bases removed from V and 2 bases from J, the gap between germline ends came to 6 bases. Germline V gives CDR1 SGHRS, CDR2 YFSETQ. In DNA, the CDR3 is TGCGCCAGCAGCTTGGCCGTAGCCTACGAGCAGTACTTC. Protein: CASSLAVAYEQYF.

This clone was recorded once. The chain links TRBV30 to TRBJ1-5, with 9 bases aligning to TRBD1. V was pared by 0 bases and J by 6 bases, with 6 bases of the junction left unmatched. The CDR3 has 15 amino acids. CDR1 is GTSNPN, CDR2 SVGIG, per germline (reference sequence). This CDR3 reads CAWSVDDRGSQPQHF. The CDR3 coding sequence is TGTGCCTGGAGTGTAGATGACAGGGGGAGTCAGCCCCAGCATTTT.

This chain connects TRBV10-2 to TRBJ2-1; 10 bases are shared with TRBD2. V was clipped by 5 bases and J by 8 bases; unmatched bases: 9. Germline loops: CDR1 WSHSY, CDR2 SAAADI. The CDR3 covers 15 residues. CDR3 coding DNA: TGCGCCAGCAGTTCTAGAGCGGGAGGGACCGATGAGCAGTTCTTC. Its protein is CASSSRAGGTDEQFF.

V gene TRBV5-6 combines with J gene TRBJ1-5; 10 bases map to TRBD1. The J segment lost 1 base and the V segment lost 4 bases, leaving 5 bases of the junction unmatched. The CDR3 is 16 amino acids. Germline loops: CDR1 SGHDT, CDR2 YYEEEE. The CDR3 bases are TGTGCCAGCAGCGCGGACAGGGGGATAAGCAATCAGCCCCAGCATTTT. Amino acids: CASSADRGISNQPQHF.